A single sample gave rise to the 24 T cell receptor beta chains below, sequenced in a study of shared clonotypes between healthy human individuals. Clones were sequenced by immunoSEQ multiplex PCR, and TCRdb holds only the in-frame ones, with some missing. The sample holds about 2.4 million clones; around nine tenths are singletons and the top ten take about 0.13%. The source material was naive CD4+ T cells sorted from blood. Subset indicated: CD45RA+ positively selected. These receptors were obtained from a man aged 18 to 35 in good health.

J is TRBJ2-7 and V is TRBV6-1; TRBD2 matches 8 bases. V was pared by 2 bases and J by 4 bases, with 4 bases of the junction left unmatched. Germline CDR1 and CDR2: MNHNS and SASEGT. This CDR3 is built from 14 residues. The CDR3 here is CASSESGGRYEQYF. The CDR3 DNA reads TGTGCCAGCAGTGAAAGTGGCGGGAGGTACGAGCAGTACTTC.

The rearrangement joins TRBV5-4 to TRBJ2-3, with D perhaps being TRBD1 or TRBD2 (5 bases each). The CDR3 extends over 15 amino acids. CDR1 and CDR2 (germline): SGHNT, YYREEE (reference sequence). The V and J ends lost 1 base and 1 base respectively, with 10 bases between them. For the CDR3, the DNA is TGTGCCAGCAGCTTGAGGGACGGAGGCACAGATACGCAGTATTTT. The encoded protein is CASSLRDGGTDTQYF.

Worth noting for this clone: Other DNA sequences in the sample encode the same CDR3. The chain couples TRBV6-5 to TRBJ1-5, with a possible D match to TRBD1 (6 bases). The V end was cut by 5 bases, the J end by 4 bases, with 9 bases between. Germline assignment: CDR1 MNHEY and CDR2 SVGAGI. The length of the CDR3 is 13 residues. The CDR3 region is CASSRRGNQPQHF. CDR3 coding DNA: TGTGCCAGCAGTCGCAGGGGTAATCAGCCCCAGCATTTT.

The chain joins TRBV5-1 to TRBJ1-4, with D tentatively TRBD1 (5 bases). Germline CDR1 and CDR2: SGHRS and YFSETQ. Deletions cut 4 bases from V and 4 bases from J, with 17 bases between. There are 16 residues in the CDR3. Written as DNA, the CDR3 is TGCGCCAGCAGCGTGGGTCGGGGGAGAGGTAATGAAAAACTGTTTTTT. This translates into CASSVGRGRGNEKLFF.

The chain couples TRBV6-6 to TRBJ2-3, with a possible D match to TRBD2 (7 bases). In germline, CDR1 is MNHNY, CDR2 SVGAGI (reference sequence). V was clipped by 6 bases and J by 4 bases, with 17 bases between them. The CDR3 extends over 15 amino acids. The CDR3 loop reads CASSRTGGISDTQYF. The CDR3 coding sequence is TGTGCCAGCAGCCGAACGGGGGGCATCTCAGATACGCAGTATTTT.

The V and J genes are TRBV19 and TRBJ2-5, with 7 bases matching TRBD1. CDR1 is LNHDA and CDR2 is SQIVND in the germline V gene (reference sequence). CDR3 size: 15 residues. V trimming: 5 bases; J trimming: 2 bases; junction bases outside the gene matches: 8. The CDR3 DNA reads as TGTGCCAGTAGTCCCGACAGGGCCCGACAAGAGACCCAGTACTTC. It specifies CASSPDRARQETQYF.

The CDR3 loop reads CASSYTPNSPLHF. CDR3 DNA sequence: TGTGCCAGCAGTTACACCCCGAATTCACCCCTCCACTTT. The V call is TRBV6-6, the J call TRBJ1-6; no reliable D call. The CDR3 contains 13 residues. Germline V CDR1 and CDR2: MNHNY, SVGAGI (reference sequence). Trimming removed 2 bases from V and 7 bases from J, with 6 bases in between.

V is TRBV11-1 and J is TRBJ1-4, with 9 bases lining up with TRBD1. This CDR3 contains 11 residues. The junction had 0 bases not matched to a gene; V was cut back by 5 bases and J by 11 bases. Germline loops: CDR1 SGHAT, CDR2 FQDESV (reference sequence). CDR3 region: CASSGQGKLFF. The CDR3 DNA sequence: TGTGCCAGCAGCGGACAGGGGAAACTGTTTTTT.

This chain uses TRBV5-1 with TRBJ2-2; 8 bases match TRBD2. J gave up 7 bases and V 3 bases, and 5 bases lay outside the gene matches. The CDR3 spans 14 residues. Germline V gene data show CDR1 as SGHRS and CDR2 as YFSETQ. CDR3 amino acids: CASSSGAGDGELFF. CDR3 coding DNA: TGCGCCAGCAGCTCGGGAGCGGGAGACGGGGAGCTGTTTTTT.

This clone showed up just once. The V call is TRBV9, the J call TRBJ1-6; no clear D gene. Looked up from germline, CDR1 is SGDLS and CDR2 is YYNGEE. CDR3 size: 13 residues. The V gene lost 7 bases and the J gene lost 9 bases, with 14 bases spanning the gap. CDR3 amino acids: CASATSLGSPLHF. Written as DNA, the CDR3 is TGTGCCAGCGCGACTTCCCTGGGTTCACCCCTCCACTTT.

The rearrangement uses TRBV6-6 and TRBJ1-1, with TRBD1 matching 7 bases. The CDR3 sequence is 15 residues long. Germline V gene lookup returns CDR1 MNHNY and CDR2 SVGAGI (reference sequence). The ends lost 7 bases at V and 5 bases at J; junction bases unmatched: 13. The CDR3 DNA reads TGTGCCAGCACTCCAGACAGGGTTAAAGGGACTGAAGCTTTCTTT. Encoded protein: CASTPDRVKGTEAFF.

CDR3 DNA: TGTGCCAGCAGCCACGGGGGTCCGGGTTATGGCTACACCTTC. Translated: CASSHGGPGYGYTF. V is TRBV14 and J is TRBJ1-2; D possibly corresponds to TRBD1 (5 bases). Germline V CDR1 and CDR2: SGHDN, FVKESK. V was clipped by 3 bases and J by 5 bases, with 13 bases between them. The CDR3 runs 14 residues.

V gene TRBV15 combines with J gene TRBJ2-2, with 8 positions matching TRBD1. This CDR3 has 17 amino acids. Germline loops: CDR1 LNHNV, CDR2 YYDKDF (reference sequence). With 5 bases clipped from V and 1 base from J, the junction kept 9 bases outside the gene matches. The CDR3 sequence: CATSAKTGAWNTGELFF. As DNA, the CDR3 is TGTGCCACCAGCGCAAAGACAGGGGCCTGGAACACCGGGGAGCTGTTTTTT.

The rearrangement links TRBV5-1 to TRBJ1-3; D call uncertain. Germline CDR1 reads SGHRS; CDR2 reads YFSETQ. V was shortened by 4 bases and J by 5 bases, with 16 bases between the two germline ends. The CDR3 consists of 15 residues. CDR3 DNA: TGCGCCAGCAGCAAATATCCGGAGGGCAGAAACACCATATATTTT. Translating gives CASSKYPEGRNTIYF.

V and J are TRBV6-5 and TRBJ1-6; TRBD1 might be the D (5 bases). There are 14 residues in the CDR3. Germline V lookup: CDR1 MNHEY, CDR2 SVGAGI. V was shortened by 6 bases and J by 5 bases, with 11 bases between the two germline ends. DNA of the CDR3: TGTGCCAGCAGACCTAGGGGTGATAATTCACCCCTCCACTTT. Translation gives CASRPRGDNSPLHF.

V and J are TRBV27 and TRBJ1-5, with 8 bases lining up with TRBD1. Germline V gives CDR1 MNHEY, CDR2 SMNVEV (reference sequence). V lost 4 bases, J lost 0 bases, and 8 bases stayed unmatched. CDR3 length equals 17 residues. Here the CDR3 reads CASSSLWTGYSNQPQHF. The CDR3 DNA sequence: TGTGCCAGCAGTTCTCTATGGACAGGGTATAGCAATCAGCCCCAGCATTTT.

This chain links TRBV30 with TRBJ1-4, with D hard to call. Trimming left V 5 bases short and J 0 bases short, with 7 bases between. The CDR3 is 13 residues long. Per the germline V gene, CDR1 is GTSNPN and CDR2 is SVGIG (reference sequence). CDR3: CAWVGSTNEKLFF. The DNA for the CDR3 is TGTGCCTGGGTAGGGTCAACTAATGAAAAACTGTTTTTT.

This clone was seen a single time. CDR3 protein: CSVQGVINTEAFF. CDR3 nucleotide sequence: TGCAGCGTCCAGGGGGTGATAAACACTGAAGCTTTCTTT. The J gene is TRBJ1-1, the V gene TRBV29-1; 7 bases are shared with TRBD1. Germline CDR1 SQVTM, CDR2 ANQGSEA. The length of the CDR3 is 13 residues. V trimming: 6 bases; J trimming: 2 bases; junction bases outside the gene matches: 6.

The genes are TRBV5-1 and TRBJ1-1, with 8 bases identical to TRBD1. CDR1 is SGHRS, CDR2 YFSETQ, per germline. V was pared by 4 bases and J by 3 bases, with 8 bases of the junction left unmatched. The CDR3 has 15 residues. The CDR3 sequence: CASSRSPGQDTEAFF. DNA of the CDR3: TGCGCCAGCAGCCGATCCCCGGGACAGGACACTGAAGCTTTCTTT.

V is TRBV5-8 and J is TRBJ1-2; D is uncertain. Trimming took 4 bases from V and 4 from J, leaving 8 bases between them. The CDR3 loop spans 12 amino acids. CDR1 and CDR2 (germline): SGHTS, YDEGEE. CDR3 sequence: CASSPESYGYTF. In nucleotides, the CDR3 is TGTGCCAGCAGCCCAGAGAGCTATGGCTACACCTTC.

V gene TRBV5-6 combines with J gene TRBJ2-5; D ambiguous. This CDR3 contains 12 residues. V lost 1 base and J 6 bases, leaving 7 bases between the germline ends. Germline V gene lookup returns CDR1 SGHDT and CDR2 YYEEEE. CDR3 amino acids: CASSLRAQTQYF. The CDR3 coding sequence is TGTGCCAGCAGCTTGAGAGCCCAGACCCAGTACTTC.

The chain links TRBV2 to TRBJ2-1; 10 positions agree with TRBD2. After removal of 8 bases from V and 6 bases from J, the junction contained 7 bases not matched to a gene. Germline V CDR1 and CDR2: SNHLY, FYNNEI. CDR3 size: 14 residues. The CDR3 is CASSKGLAFNEQFF. CDR3 coding DNA: TGTGCCAGCTCGAAGGGACTAGCGTTCAATGAGCAGTTCTTC.

This clone showed up just once. The chain uses TRBV2 and TRBJ2-5, with 10 bases lining up with TRBD2. Per germline, CDR1 SNHLY and CDR2 FYNNEI. V gave up 3 bases and J gave up 4 bases; unmatched junction bases: 5. The length of the CDR3 is 15 residues. Written as DNA, the CDR3 is TGTGCCAGCAGTGATCCACGACTAGCGGGAGAGACCCAGTACTTC. The encoded protein is CASSDPRLAGETQYF.

The chain couples TRBV5-1 to TRBJ1-1; D uncertain. CDR1 is SGHRS, CDR2 YFSETQ, per germline. This CDR3 has 14 amino acids. V shed 0 bases and J shed 1 base, with 7 bases lying between them. DNA for the CDR3: TGCGCCAGCAGCTTGGGCAACGGGAACACTGAAGCTTTCTTT. Residues: CASSLGNGNTEAFF.